This T cell receptor (beta chain) was profiled in a study of technical replicates of blood from four donors. Produced via immunoSEQ multiplex PCR; TCRdb's table is partial and in-frame only. The sample carries more than 65,000 clones, roughly 92% recorded once. CDR1 SGDLS and CDR2 YYNGEE come from the germline V gene. CDR3 length: 15 residues. Germline trimming cut 0 bases from V and 5 bases from J; bases unmatched to any gene: 4. The V call is TRBV9, the J call TRBJ2-2; 7 bases are a match to TRBD2. Sequencing used T cells isolated from PBMCs. The origin of this receptor is a human donor in good health. The CDR3 reads CASSVARRGTGELFF. CDR3 nucleotides: TGTGCCAGCAGCGTAGCAAGGCGGGGGACCGGGGAGCTGTTTTTT. Full variable domain (missing parts from reference TRBV9 and TRBJ2-2): DSGVTQTPKHLITATGQRVTLRCSPRSGDLSVYWYQQSLDQGLQFLIQYYNGEERAKGNILERFSAQQFPDLHSELNLSSLELGDSALYFCASSVARRGTGELFFGEGSRLTVL.